This entry is about one T cell receptor beta chain. This clonotype was detected a few times. The clone's antigen remains unknown. There are no base qualities to consult, and no much larger clone falls within one base. The hyperthyroidism patients were 18 to 65 years old and newly diagnosed, with a disease duration of less than 2 months. Patients with other autoimmune diseases, uncontrolled infections, pregnancy or lactation were excluded from the study. Diagnosis relied on clinical symptoms, serum thyroxine, TRAb, thyroid ultrasound and orbital computed tomography. Total RNA was extracted with Trizol reagent and quality-checked on an Agilent 2100 Bioanalyzer. The data were obtained in a study of Graves' ophthalmopathy and Graves' hyperthyroidism (dated by TCRdb to the late 2010s). In the study overall: Stable hyperthyroidism was defined as no progression to ophthalmopathy within 18 months of follow-up. In more than five hyperthyroidism patients, the T-cell repertoires found in thyroid tissue were compared with those found in blood. The independent validation cohort included approximately 19 hyperthyroidism patients plus 17 patients who later progressed from hyperthyroidism to ophthalmopathy. In total, 135 blood samples were TCR-sequenced: 40 to 45 ophthalmopathy, some 75 hyperthyroidism and about 17 hyperthyroidism-to-ophthalmopathy patients. Following sample collection, hyperthyroidism patients were given methimazole at a starting dose of 30 mg daily, and ophthalmopathy patients were given high-dose intravenous methylprednisolone. To explore V-J signatures that distinguish ophthalmopathy from hyperthyroidism, a discovery set of under 110 patients was enrolled, made up of roughly 41 with ophthalmopathy and 57 with stable hyperthyroidism. The study used TCR beta repertoire signatures to distinguish Graves' ophthalmopathy from Graves' hyperthyroidism and to predict progression to ophthalmopathy.

For repertoire sequencing, TCR beta CDR3 regions were amplified from RNA transcripts. A first-round RT-PCR used HTBI primers with the Qiagen OneStep RT-PCR kit, followed by a second-round multiplex PCR, size selection and purification. The libraries underwent paired-end sequencing with 100 bp reads on an Illumina HiSeq2000. The authors' analysis ran thus. SOAPnuke was used to process the reads, removing any read that contained adapters or uncalled bases, had a mean Phred below 15, or lacked an exact match to the constant primer or identifier. High-quality paired reads were merged with COPE v1.2.5. Clonotypes were defined as unique nucleotide sequences and were aligned to IMGT TRB V, D and J references using MiTCR v1.1. Only V-J combinations with frequency above 0.0001 were analysed, covering about 99% of repertoires. For each V-J combination, a TCR clonal expansion and chaos score was defined as the ratio of F50 clonal expansion to chaos observed in the TCRdist matrix. Welch's t-statistics and random forest were used to narrow the features down to around 12 V-J combinations, which were then fed into a naive Bayes classifier. Thyroid-blood repertoire similarity was quantified with the Morisita-Horn index. TCRdb handled the public reads itself, with Q25 trimming in fastp and clone calling in MiXCR, and kept productive beta chains. When rows share a CDR3 protein, they turn into one entry using the most common DNA and genes. The V and J calls follow TCRdb's processing rather than the paper's. This sample is represented by over a million distinct CDR3 sequences; around a third of them were singletons. The ten largest clones represent approximately 12% of the sample.

General conclusions and limits of the study: In validation, the model predicted ophthalmopathy progression with about 70% sensitivity and around 72% specificity; some twelve predicted patients were CT-confirmed with GO in a median of about 6.2 months. No statistical method was used to predetermine the sample size, and group allocation was not hidden from the investigators. Ophthalmopathy was separated from stable hyperthyroidism by the 13-signature model with 87.88% sensitivity and 81% to 84% specificity in cross-validation and with 80%/75% in the test set. Most expanded thyroid clonotypes with frequency above 0.001 were also detected in blood, suggesting blood repertoires may reflect the thyroid immune response.

From the germline V gene, CDR1 is SGHTA and CDR2 is FQGNSA. The CDR3 holds 16 amino acids from the cysteine to the phenylalanine. Of the read, only the CDR3 DNA is kept; its 48 bases are in frame from base 1. Germline trimming: 0 bases from V, 3 bases from J; junction bases outside gene matches: 6. The material sequenced was peripheral blood or thyroid tissue (not recorded which). The sequence came from an adult man with Graves' hyperthyroidism. The chain is made from TRBV7-2 and TRBJ2-7, and 9 junction bases match TRBD2. DNA sequence: TGTGCCAGCAGCTTAGCTGGAGCGGGGGGCTTCTACGAGCAGTACTTC. Translation gives CASSLAGAGGFYEQYF.